The rows below give T cell receptor beta chains drawn from one sample of a study of shared clonotypes between healthy human individuals. The data were produced by immunoSEQ multiplex PCR, yet TCRdb's version contains in-frame clones alone and is incomplete. The sample includes millions of clones, 95% of them seen just once. Sequenced: naive CD4+ T cells sorted from blood. The receptors shown here come from a man aged 18-30 years in good health. CDR3s include the opening cysteine and the closing phenylalanine or tryptophan. Fields, in order: J gene, clone size, D gene, V gene, CDR3 DNA, CDR3 protein. The D gene is left open where the match is weak. Rows may omit the clone size; those that give it use once, few, many or a size class.

j_gene: TRBJ1-2
abundance: NA
d_gene: NA
v_gene: TRBV2
CDR3nt: TGTGCCAGCACGGGGGGGAACTATGGCTACACCTTC
CDR3aa: CASTGGNYGYTF

j_gene: TRBJ1-4
abundance: NA
d_gene: NA
v_gene: TRBV18
CDR3nt: TGTGCCAGCTCACCCCCCGCCCATCCAGGAGAAAAACTGTTTTTT
CDR3aa: CASSPPAHPGEKLFF

j_gene: TRBJ2-1
abundance: NA
d_gene: TRBD2
v_gene: TRBV4-3
CDR3nt: TGCGCCAGCAGCCACTTTGGACTAGCGGACTCCTACAATGAGCAGTTCTTC
CDR3aa: CASSHFGLADSYNEQFF

j_gene: TRBJ2-5
abundance: NA
d_gene: NA
v_gene: TRBV20-1
CDR3nt: TGCAGTGCTAGTTCAGAGACCCAGTACTTC
CDR3aa: CSASSETQYF

j_gene: TRBJ1-3
abundance: NA
d_gene: TRBD1
v_gene: TRBV6-5
CDR3nt: TGTGCCAGCAGTCGGCGGGACAGGGGGCGAAACACCATATATTTT
CDR3aa: CASSRRDRGRNTIYF

j_gene: TRBJ2-3
abundance: NA
d_gene: TRBD2
v_gene: TRBV7-3
CDR3nt: TGTGCCAGCAGCTCCTCCCTAGCGGGGGCCACAGATACGCAGTATTTT
CDR3aa: CASSSSLAGATDTQYF

j_gene: TRBJ2-7
abundance: NA
d_gene: TRBD1
v_gene: TRBV18
CDR3nt: TGTGCCAGCTCGCTAACCGGGACAGCTCCCTACGAGCAGTACTTC
CDR3aa: CASSLTGTAPYEQYF

j_gene: TRBJ2-1
abundance: NA
d_gene: TRBD1
v_gene: TRBV11-2
CDR3nt: TGTGCCAGCAGCTTAGATCATTTACAGGGGGTTAATGAGCAGTTCTTC
CDR3aa: CASSLDHLQGVNEQFF

j_gene: TRBJ2-4
abundance: NA
d_gene: NA
v_gene: TRBV2
CDR3nt: TGTGCCAGCCAGCCGGGTGGGGGCAACATTCAGTACTTC
CDR3aa: CASQPGGGNIQYF

j_gene: TRBJ1-1
abundance: few
d_gene: NA
v_gene: TRBV19
CDR3nt: TGTGCCAGTAGCCCCCCGGGGGGCGAGAACACTGAAGCTTTCTTT
CDR3aa: CASSPPGGENTEAFF

j_gene: TRBJ1-5
abundance: NA
d_gene: NA
v_gene: TRBV6-5
CDR3nt: TGTGCCAGCAGCCAGGTGGCAGTCAATCAGCCCCAGCATTTT
CDR3aa: CASSQVAVNQPQHF

j_gene: TRBJ2-3
abundance: NA
d_gene: NA
v_gene: TRBV11-2
CDR3nt: TGTGCCAGCAGCTTAGACGGTGGTGCGGCCTCTACTAGCACAGATACGCAGTATTTT
CDR3aa: CASSLDGGAASTSTDTQYF

j_gene: TRBJ1-4
abundance: NA
d_gene: NA
v_gene: TRBV7-9
CDR3nt: TGTGCCAGCAGCTTAGCGTTCCTTGGTGCGAATGAAAAACTGTTTTTT
CDR3aa: CASSLAFLGANEKLFF

j_gene: TRBJ1-2
abundance: once
d_gene: NA
v_gene: TRBV7-9
CDR3nt: TGTGCCAGCAGCTTGCAGGGGCGAGATGGCTACACCTTC
CDR3aa: CASSLQGRDGYTF

j_gene: TRBJ2-3
abundance: once
d_gene: NA
v_gene: TRBV30
CDR3nt: TGTGCCTGGAGTGTACCGATCAGCGCGAGTCGTGGCACAGATACGCAGTATTTT
CDR3aa: CAWSVPISASRGTDTQYF

j_gene: TRBJ1-2
abundance: NA
d_gene: NA
v_gene: TRBV2
CDR3nt: TGTGCCAGCAGTGAAGGGAGGGGACTGGCTAACTATGGCTACACCTTC
CDR3aa: CASSEGRGLANYGYTF

j_gene: TRBJ2-1
abundance: NA
d_gene: TRBD2
v_gene: TRBV6-5
CDR3nt: TGTGCCAGCAGTTACGCTGGACTAGCGGGAGATGAGCAGTTCTTC
CDR3aa: CASSYAGLAGDEQFF

j_gene: TRBJ2-7
abundance: NA
d_gene: TRBD1
v_gene: TRBV27
CDR3nt: TGTGCCAGCAGTTCCCCGGGACAGGGCTCCTACGAGCAGTACTTC
CDR3aa: CASSSPGQGSYEQYF

j_gene: TRBJ1-2
abundance: NA
d_gene: TRBD1
v_gene: TRBV4-3
CDR3nt: TGCGCCAGCAGCCAAGATGTAGGACAGGGTGGCCATCACACCTTC
CDR3aa: CASSQDVGQGGHHTF

j_gene: TRBJ1-2
abundance: NA
d_gene: TRBD1
v_gene: TRBV6-1
CDR3nt: TGTGCCAGCAGTGAAATTACAGGGGGATCGTTATATGGCTACACCTTC
CDR3aa: CASSEITGGSLYGYTF

j_gene: TRBJ1-2
abundance: NA
d_gene: NA
v_gene: TRBV6-1
CDR3nt: TGTGCCAGCCAAAGGGACACCACCTATGGCTACACCTTC
CDR3aa: CASQRDTTYGYTF

j_gene: TRBJ1-3
abundance: NA
d_gene: TRBD1
v_gene: TRBV10-3
CDR3nt: TGTGCCATGCAACAGGGGAGCTCTGGAAACACCATATATTTT
CDR3aa: CAMQQGSSGNTIYF

j_gene: TRBJ2-1
abundance: NA
d_gene: TRBD1
v_gene: TRBV11-3
CDR3nt: TGTGCCAGCAGCTGGGGACAGGGGGCCAACAATGAGCAGTTCTTC
CDR3aa: CASSWGQGANNEQFF

j_gene: TRBJ2-6
abundance: NA
d_gene: NA
v_gene: TRBV15
CDR3nt: TGTGCCACCAGCAGAGATAACTGGTTTCCCGTCCTGACTTTC
CDR3aa: CATSRDNWFPVLTF

j_gene: TRBJ1-5
abundance: NA
d_gene: TRBD1
v_gene: TRBV6-6
CDR3nt: TGTGCCAGCAGTGGGGCGGGGACAGGGCCCAATCAGCCCCAGCATTTT
CDR3aa: CASSGAGTGPNQPQHF

j_gene: TRBJ1-4
abundance: NA
d_gene: TRBD1
v_gene: TRBV7-9
CDR3nt: TGTGCCAGCACCTCCCCGGGGGGGACAGGAAACGAACTCAAGCTGTTTTTT
CDR3aa: CASTSPGGTGNELKLFF

j_gene: TRBJ1-3
abundance: NA
d_gene: NA
v_gene: TRBV5-8
CDR3nt: TGTGCCAGCAGCCAGGGAGGGCTGACTGGAAACACCATATATTTT
CDR3aa: CASSQGGLTGNTIYF

j_gene: TRBJ1-1
abundance: NA
d_gene: NA
v_gene: TRBV6-5
CDR3nt: TGTGCCAGCAGAAGAGGGGACCTGAACACTGAAGCTTTCTTT
CDR3aa: CASRRGDLNTEAFF

j_gene: TRBJ1-2
abundance: NA
d_gene: NA
v_gene: TRBV4-1
CDR3nt: TGCGCCAGCAGACCCACAGGGAACTATGGCTACACCTTC
CDR3aa: CASRPTGNYGYTF

j_gene: TRBJ1-2
abundance: NA
d_gene: TRBD1
v_gene: TRBV29-1
CDR3nt: TGCAGCGTTGACTCCGGACAGGGGCGGTGGGGCTACACCTTC
CDR3aa: CSVDSGQGRWGYTF

j_gene: TRBJ1-4
abundance: NA
d_gene: NA
v_gene: TRBV4-1
CDR3nt: TGCGCCAGCAGCGTACTCTTTGGGGTTGAAAAACTGTTTTTT
CDR3aa: CASSVLFGVEKLFF

j_gene: TRBJ1-2
abundance: NA
d_gene: NA
v_gene: TRBV2
CDR3nt: TGTGCCAGCCGTAAGGTCGTCCTCTCCTATGGCTACACCTTC
CDR3aa: CASRKVVLSYGYTF

j_gene: TRBJ2-5
abundance: NA
d_gene: NA
v_gene: TRBV28
CDR3nt: TGTGCCAGCAGTTCCCGGACAGGCGGGAGAGAGACCCAGTACTTC
CDR3aa: CASSSRTGGRETQYF

j_gene: TRBJ1-1
abundance: NA
d_gene: NA
v_gene: TRBV19
CDR3nt: TGTGCCGCAATTGGAGGGGTATTGAACACTGAAGCTTTCTTT
CDR3aa: CAAIGGVLNTEAFF

j_gene: TRBJ1-4
abundance: NA
d_gene: NA
v_gene: TRBV20-1
CDR3nt: TGCAGTGCTAGAGAACAGCTAAAACTGTTTTTT
CDR3aa: CSAREQLKLFF

j_gene: TRBJ1-5
abundance: once
d_gene: NA
v_gene: TRBV11-2
CDR3nt: TGTGCCAGCAGCTTAGACAGGGTTGGCAATCAGCCCCAGCATTTT
CDR3aa: CASSLDRVGNQPQHF

j_gene: TRBJ2-1
abundance: once
d_gene: TRBD2
v_gene: TRBV29-1
CDR3nt: TGCAGCGTTGAACATAGCGGGAGCGGGAATGAGCAGTTCTTC
CDR3aa: CSVEHSGSGNEQFF

j_gene: TRBJ2-5
abundance: NA
d_gene: NA
v_gene: TRBV5-1
CDR3nt: TGCGCCAGCAGCCCGGGACTCGCAGGAGAGACCCAGTACTTC
CDR3aa: CASSPGLAGETQYF

j_gene: TRBJ2-7
abundance: NA
d_gene: NA
v_gene: TRBV7-9
CDR3nt: TGTGCCAGCAGCTCCTCTACAGGGCGCTACGAGCAGTACTTC
CDR3aa: CASSSSTGRYEQYF

j_gene: TRBJ1-6
abundance: NA
d_gene: TRBD1
v_gene: TRBV19
CDR3nt: TGTGCCAGTAAAGAAGCGACAGGGGACTCACCCCTCCACTTT
CDR3aa: CASKEATGDSPLHF

j_gene: TRBJ2-2
abundance: once
d_gene: NA
v_gene: TRBV6-5
CDR3nt: TGTGCCAGCATGTTGGCAGGGGAGCTGTTTTTT
CDR3aa: CASMLAGELFF

j_gene: TRBJ1-3
abundance: NA
d_gene: NA
v_gene: TRBV19
CDR3nt: TGTGCCAGTAGTCCCGGCAGACTCCTCTCTGGAAACACCATATATTTT
CDR3aa: CASSPGRLLSGNTIYF

j_gene: TRBJ1-6
abundance: NA
d_gene: NA
v_gene: TRBV6-5
CDR3nt: TGTGCCAGCAGTTATGTTGAGAATTCACCCCTCCACTTT
CDR3aa: CASSYVENSPLHF

j_gene: TRBJ1-2
abundance: NA
d_gene: NA
v_gene: TRBV30
CDR3nt: TGTGCCTGGAGGGCATTGGGGGGCTATGGCTACACCTTC
CDR3aa: CAWRALGGYGYTF

j_gene: TRBJ1-6
abundance: NA
d_gene: NA
v_gene: TRBV27
CDR3nt: TGTGCCAGCAGTTTCGCGGCTAATAATTCACCCCTCCACTTT
CDR3aa: CASSFAANNSPLHF

j_gene: TRBJ1-6
abundance: NA
d_gene: TRBD1
v_gene: TRBV9
CDR3nt: TGTGCCAGCAGCCCTCAAAGCTCCGGACAGGCTAATTCACCCCTCCACTTT
CDR3aa: CASSPQSSGQANSPLHF

j_gene: TRBJ1-4
abundance: NA
d_gene: NA
v_gene: TRBV5-1
CDR3nt: TGCGCCAGCAGCGTCGGCCTTAATGAAAAACTGTTTTTT
CDR3aa: CASSVGLNEKLFF

j_gene: TRBJ2-3
abundance: NA
d_gene: TRBD2
v_gene: TRBV6-5
CDR3nt: TGTGCCGCTCGGACTAGCGGCACAGATACGCAGTATTTT
CDR3aa: CAARTSGTDTQYF

j_gene: TRBJ2-3
abundance: once
d_gene: NA
v_gene: TRBV5-8
CDR3nt: TGTGCCAGCAGCTTGGTAGGGACAGATACGCAGTATTTT
CDR3aa: CASSLVGTDTQYF

j_gene: TRBJ1-6
abundance: NA
d_gene: TRBD1
v_gene: TRBV7-9
CDR3nt: TGTGCCACCAGATCCCCCGGGACAGGGAAATCACCCCTCCACTTT
CDR3aa: CATRSPGTGKSPLHF

j_gene: TRBJ1-3
abundance: NA
d_gene: NA
v_gene: TRBV9
CDR3nt: TGTGCCAGCAGCGTAGCGTTCAGGGGTGAAGGCACCATATATTTT
CDR3aa: CASSVAFRGEGTIYF

j_gene: TRBJ2-3
abundance: NA
d_gene: TRBD2
v_gene: TRBV10-2
CDR3nt: TGCGCCAGCAGTGAGTTTCGCAGCGGGGGAATCGGCACAGATACGCAGTATTTT
CDR3aa: CASSEFRSGGIGTDTQYF

j_gene: TRBJ1-1
abundance: NA
d_gene: TRBD1
v_gene: TRBV5-6
CDR3nt: TGTGCCAGCAGCTTCGGACAGGGCACTGAAGCTTTCTTT
CDR3aa: CASSFGQGTEAFF

j_gene: TRBJ2-7
abundance: NA
d_gene: TRBD1
v_gene: TRBV5-1
CDR3nt: TGCGCCAGCAGCGTAGGGACAGCCACCTACGAGCAGTACTTC
CDR3aa: CASSVGTATYEQYF

j_gene: TRBJ1-5
abundance: NA
d_gene: NA
v_gene: TRBV30
CDR3nt: TGTGCCTGGAGTGTAAGCGGGGCTGATCAGCCCCAGCATTTT
CDR3aa: CAWSVSGADQPQHF

j_gene: TRBJ1-4
abundance: NA
d_gene: NA
v_gene: TRBV5-4
CDR3nt: TGTGCCAGCAGCTTGGGGTCCGGGGAAGGCGAAAAACTGTTTTTT
CDR3aa: CASSLGSGEGEKLFF

j_gene: TRBJ2-5
abundance: once
d_gene: NA
v_gene: TRBV27
CDR3nt: TGTGCCAGCAGTTTTCGGCCCCAAGAGACCCAGTACTTC
CDR3aa: CASSFRPQETQYF

j_gene: TRBJ2-7
abundance: NA
d_gene: NA
v_gene: TRBV7-2
CDR3nt: TGTGCCAGCAGCTTAAAGGCGTCCGTCGAGCAGTACTTC
CDR3aa: CASSLKASVEQYF

j_gene: TRBJ2-1
abundance: NA
d_gene: NA
v_gene: TRBV29-1
CDR3nt: TGCAGCGTTAGCCAGGGTTCCTACAATGAGCAGTTCTTC
CDR3aa: CSVSQGSYNEQFF

j_gene: TRBJ2-4
abundance: NA
d_gene: TRBD2
v_gene: TRBV6-1
CDR3nt: TGTGCCAGCAGTGAAGTTAGTAGCGGGAGGTTTGGCATTCAGTACTTC
CDR3aa: CASSEVSSGRFGIQYF